This TCR beta chain originates from a study of T cell clonality in common variable immunodeficiency. Blood samples were heparinized, roughly 5 to 8 ml per donor. The table came from immunoSEQ multiplex PCR; TCRdb's copy has only in-frame clones and leaves some out. The table lists tens of thousands of clones, with no singletons. The CDR3 is 15 residues long. The germline gives CDR1 SEHNR, CDR2 FQNEAQ (reference sequence). V was shortened by 0 bases and J by 1 base, with 9 bases between the two germline ends. A few counts support this clone. The CDR3 end is not reached by the read, which stops 3 residues before it; the germline J gene fills it in.

The chain uses TRBV7-9 and TRBJ2-5; D is perhaps TRBD1 (6 bases). The clonotype was recovered from a person aged 18-70 years in good health. Sequencing was performed on peripheral blood mononuclear cells. CDR3 bases read: TGTGCCAGCAGCTTAGCGCTCAGGGGCCAAGAGACC. Its protein product is CASSLALRGQET. The whole CDR3 is CASSLALRGQETQYF.